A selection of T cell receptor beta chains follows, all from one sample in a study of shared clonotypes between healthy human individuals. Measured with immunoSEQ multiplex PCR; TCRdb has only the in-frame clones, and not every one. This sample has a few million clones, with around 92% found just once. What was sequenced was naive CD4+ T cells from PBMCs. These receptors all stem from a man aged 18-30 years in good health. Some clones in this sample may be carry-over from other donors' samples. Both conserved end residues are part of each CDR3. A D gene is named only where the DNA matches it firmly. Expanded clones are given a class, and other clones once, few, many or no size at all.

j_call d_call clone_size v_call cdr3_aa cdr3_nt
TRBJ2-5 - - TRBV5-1 CASSQTIQETQYF TGCGCCAGCAGCCAAACGATACAAGAGACCCAGTACTTC
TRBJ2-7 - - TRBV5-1 CASSLILSTNEQYF TGCGCCAGCAGCTTGATACTAAGCACAAACGAGCAGTACTTC
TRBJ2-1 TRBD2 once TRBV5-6 CASSPSRLAGNQDEQFF TGTGCCAGCAGCCCCTCCCGACTAGCGGGTAACCAAGATGAGCAGTTCTTC
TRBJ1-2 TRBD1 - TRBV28 CASSATDRGRGYTF TGTGCCAGCAGTGCCACCGACAGGGGGCGCGGCTACACCTTC
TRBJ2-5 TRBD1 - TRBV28 CASNQQGATTETQYF TGTGCCAGCAATCAACAGGGGGCCACGACGGAGACCCAGTACTTC
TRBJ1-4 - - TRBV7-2 CASSENGPEEGEKLFF TGTGCCAGCAGCGAAAACGGACCAGAAGAAGGTGAAAAACTGTTTTTT
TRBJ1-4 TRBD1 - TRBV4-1 CASSQSDRDSEKLFF TGCGCCAGCAGCCAATCGGATCGGGACAGTGAAAAACTGTTTTTT
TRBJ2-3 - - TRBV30 CAWSVPGGFNTDTQYF TGTGCCTGGAGTGTACCCGGAGGGTTTAACACAGATACGCAGTATTTT
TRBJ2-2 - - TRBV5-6 CASSFGTWGGTGELFF TGTGCCAGCAGCTTCGGTACGTGGGGAGGCACCGGGGAGCTGTTTTTT
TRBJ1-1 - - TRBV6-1 CASSEATATEAFF TGTGCCAGCAGTGAAGCTACGGCCACTGAAGCTTTCTTT
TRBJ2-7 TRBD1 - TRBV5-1 CASSPTTGSYEQYF TGCGCCAGCAGCCCAACGACAGGGAGCTACGAGCAGTACTTC
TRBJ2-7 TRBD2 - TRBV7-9 CASTPSARELVYEQYF TGTGCCAGCACCCCCTCAGCGCGGGAGTTAGTATACGAGCAGTACTTC
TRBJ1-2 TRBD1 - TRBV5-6 CASSPLMTGGDGYTF TGTGCCAGCAGCCCGCTCATGACAGGGGGCGATGGCTACACCTTC
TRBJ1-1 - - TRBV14 CASRLGPWRDTEAFF TGTGCCAGCAGACTCGGACCCTGGAGGGACACTGAAGCTTTCTTT
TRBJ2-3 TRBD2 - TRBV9 CASSATLSGRAIDTQYF TGTGCCAGCAGCGCCACTCTGAGCGGGAGGGCAATAGATACGCAGTATTTT
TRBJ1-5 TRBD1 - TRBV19 CASSRLDRGVGRQPQHF TGTGCCAGTAGTCGACTGGACAGGGGTGTTGGACGGCAGCCCCAGCATTTT
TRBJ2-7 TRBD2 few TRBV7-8 CASSRLAGVHEQYF TGTGCCAGCAGCCGGCTAGCGGGAGTCCACGAGCAGTACTTC